One sample yielded the 7 T cell receptor beta chains listed below, sequenced in a study of identical twins. Using its own MiXCR run on the 5' RACE reads, TCRdb lists one record per CDR3 protein. The sample yields some 1,600,000 distinct CDR3 sequences, 32% seen once. The sequenced sample consisted of cord blood. These receptor sequences come from a newborn girl in good health.

The chain recombines TRBV12-3 or TRBV12-4 with TRBJ2-5; 9 bases match TRBD1. The CDR3 sequence is 15 residues long. V shed 7 bases and J 11 bases; nucleotides not matched to a gene: 17. In nucleotides, the CDR3 is TGTGCCAGCATCCCGGGGACAGGGAGAGTGAATGAGCAGTACTTC. The encoded protein is CASIPGTGRVNEQYF.

The V and J genes are TRBV20-1 and TRBJ2-1; tentative D call: TRBD2 (6 bases). Germline V gene data show CDR1 as DFQATT and CDR2 as SNEGSKA (reference sequence). CDR3 length: 16 amino acids. V was pared by 5 bases and J by 5 bases, with 22 bases between. Here the CDR3 reads CSARNPFSGFDNEQFF. In nucleotides, the CDR3 is TGCAGTGCTCGCAACCCCTTTAGCGGATTCGACAATGAGCAGTTCTTC.

This clonotype showed up just once. A much larger clonotype is one base distant, so this may be a read error. The chain is built from TRBV5-1 and TRBJ2-7; D is unresolved. V was clipped by 7 bases and J by 1 base, with 12 bases between them. The CDR3 loop spans 13 amino acids. The germline V gene encodes CDR1 SGHRS and CDR2 YFSETQ. CDR3 coding DNA: TGCGCCAGCGGCTCGTCTCCTTCCTACGAGCAGTACTTC. It codes for CASGSSPSYEQYF.

The V and J genes are TRBV7-9 and TRBJ2-7; 10 bases map to TRBD1. This CDR3 has 14 residues. V lost 2 bases to trimming and J lost 5 bases; unmatched junction nucleotides: 3. Germline assignment: CDR1 SEHNR and CDR2 FQNEAQ (reference sequence). The CDR3 here is CASSLFGTGDEQYF. DNA of the CDR3: TGTGCCAGCAGCTTATTCGGGACAGGGGACGAGCAGTACTTC. The full variable domain, with the rest looked up from reference TRBV7-9 and TRBJ2-7, is DTGVSQNPRHKITKRGQNVTFRCDPISEHNRLYWYRQTLGQGPEFLTYFQNEAQLEKSRLLSDRFSAERPKGSFSTLEIQRTEQGDSAMYLCASSLFGTGDEQYFGPGTRLTVT.

This clonotype occurred a few times. The V gene is TRBV12-3 or TRBV12-4, the J gene TRBJ2-2; 10 nucleotides align to TRBD1. The J segment lost 4 bases and the V segment lost 6 bases, leaving 2 bases of the junction unmatched. The CDR3 spans 14 residues. CDR3 loop: CASRWTGGTGELFF. The CDR3 region has the DNA TGTGCCAGCAGGTGGACAGGGGGCACCGGGGAGCTGTTTTTT.

J is TRBJ1-2 and V is TRBV6-5; the D gene is possibly TRBD1 (6 bases). Germline CDR1 and CDR2: MNHEY and SVGAGI. Deletions cut 1 base from V and 5 bases from J, with 14 bases between. The CDR3 totals 15 residues. CDR3 in DNA: TGTGCCAGCAGTTACTTCAATCGGACAGCATATGGCTACACCTTC. Protein: CASSYFNRTAYGYTF.

This sequence joins TRBV28 and TRBJ1-1; weak D call: TRBD1 (6 bases). From germline, CDR1 is MDHEN and CDR2 SYDVKM. V lost 7 bases to trimming and J lost 5 bases, with 17 bases between them. The CDR3 length is 14 residues. CDR3 loop: CASTTTITGTEAFF. The CDR3 bases are TGTGCCAGCACCACTACTATAACAGGGACTGAAGCTTTCTTT.